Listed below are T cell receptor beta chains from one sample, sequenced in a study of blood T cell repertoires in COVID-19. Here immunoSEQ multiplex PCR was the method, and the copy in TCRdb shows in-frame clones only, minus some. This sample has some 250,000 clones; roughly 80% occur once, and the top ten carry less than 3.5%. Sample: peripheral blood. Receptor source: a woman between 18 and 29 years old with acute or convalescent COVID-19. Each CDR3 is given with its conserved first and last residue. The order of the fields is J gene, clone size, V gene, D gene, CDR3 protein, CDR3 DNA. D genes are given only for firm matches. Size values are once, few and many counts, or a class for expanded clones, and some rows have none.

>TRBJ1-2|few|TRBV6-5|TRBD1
CASSYRDRFFNYGYTF
TGTGCCAGCAGTTACCGGGACAGGTTTTTTAACTATGGCTACACCTTC
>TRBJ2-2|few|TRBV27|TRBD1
CASSSTGERNTGELFF
TGTGCCAGCAGTTCTACAGGGGAACGGAACACCGGGGAGCTGTTTTTT
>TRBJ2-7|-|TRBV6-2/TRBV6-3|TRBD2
CASSYGTSVYEQYF
TGTGCCAGCAGTTACGGGACTAGTGTCTACGAGCAGTACTTC
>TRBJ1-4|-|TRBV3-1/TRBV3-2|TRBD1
CASSRQGLREKLFF
TGTGCCAGCAGCCGACAGGGGTTGAGGGAAAAACTGTTTTTT
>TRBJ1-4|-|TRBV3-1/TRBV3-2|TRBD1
CASSGGGTGTGKLFF
TGTGCCAGTTCCGGAGGGGGGACAGGGACGGGAAAACTGTTTTTT
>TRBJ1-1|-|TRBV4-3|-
CASSLLRGTLVTEAFF
TGCGCCAGCAGCCTCTTGCGGGGGACCCTGGTCACTGAAGCTTTCTTT
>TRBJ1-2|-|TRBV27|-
CASRNLGQGKGYTF
TGTGCCAGCAGGAATTTGGGTCAGGGCAAGGGCTACACCTTC
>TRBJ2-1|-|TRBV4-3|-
CASSQDLGSSYNEQFF
TGCGCCAGCAGCCAAGATTTGGGCAGCTCCTACAATGAGCAGTTCTTC
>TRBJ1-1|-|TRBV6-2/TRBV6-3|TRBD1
CASSLPGQVNTEAFF
TGTGCCAGCAGTTTACCGGGACAGGTAAACACTGAAGCTTTCTTT
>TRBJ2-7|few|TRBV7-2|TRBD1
CASSERTGGVYEQYF
TGTGCCAGCAGCGAGCGGACAGGGGGCGTCTACGAGCAGTACTTC
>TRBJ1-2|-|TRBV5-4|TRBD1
CASSGGQGGNYGYTF
TGTGCCAGCAGCGGGGGACAGGGTGGGAACTATGGCTACACCTTC
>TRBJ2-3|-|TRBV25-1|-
CASSGRDLARSTDTQYF
TGTGCCAGCAGTGGGCGAGACCTAGCGAGAAGCACAGATACGCAGTATTTT
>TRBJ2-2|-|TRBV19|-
CASSSRGSGELFF
TGTGCCAGTAGCTCCAGGGGTTCCGGGGAGCTGTTTTTT
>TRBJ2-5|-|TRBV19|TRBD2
CASRTSGEETQYF
TGTGCCAGCCGGACTAGCGGCGAAGAGACCCAGTACTTC
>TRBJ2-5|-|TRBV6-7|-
CASSYSGQGLALPQETQYF
TGTGCCAGCAGTTACTCAGGGCAAGGGCTAGCGCTACCCCAAGAGACCCAGTACTTC
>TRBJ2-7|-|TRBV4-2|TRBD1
CASSQVKGQLYEQYF
TGTGCCAGCAGCCAAGTAAAGGGACAGCTCTACGAGCAGTACTTC
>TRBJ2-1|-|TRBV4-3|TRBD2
CASSQEGGTSGSSEEQFF
TGCGCCAGCAGCCAAGAAGGGGGGACTAGCGGGAGTTCGGAAGAGCAGTTCTTC
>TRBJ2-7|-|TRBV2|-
CASLYERAGEQYF
TGTGCCAGCCTATATGAGCGGGCGGGCGAGCAGTACTTC
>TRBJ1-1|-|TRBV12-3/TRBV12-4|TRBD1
CASSAGQGAFF
TGTGCCAGCAGTGCGGGACAGGGGGCTTTCTTT
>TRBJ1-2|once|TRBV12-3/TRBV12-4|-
CASSRQYYGYTF
TGTGCCAGCAGCCGTCAGTACTATGGCTACACCTTC
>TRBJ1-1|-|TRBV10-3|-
CAISESGRADTEAFF
TGTGCCATCAGTGAGTCGGGGAGAGCGGACACTGAAGCTTTCTTT
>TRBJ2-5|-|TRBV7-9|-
CASSLAPDQETQYF
TGTGCCAGCAGCTTAGCGCCAGATCAAGAGACCCAGTACTTC
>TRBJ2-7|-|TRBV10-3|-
CAIGRYEQYF
TGTGCCATCGGCCGCTACGAGCAGTACTTC
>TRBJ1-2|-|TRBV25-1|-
CASSPGNYGYTF
TGTGCCAGCAGTCCAGGGAACTATGGCTACACCTTC
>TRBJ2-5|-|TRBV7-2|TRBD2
CASSLTRLAGETQYF
TGTGCCAGCAGTCTTACGAGACTAGCGGGGGAGACCCAGTACTTC
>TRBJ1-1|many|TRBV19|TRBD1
CASSIMTGTMNTEAFF
TGTGCCAGTAGTATCATGACAGGGACCATGAACACTGAAGCTTTCTTT
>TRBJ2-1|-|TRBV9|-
CASSVENAEGNEQFF
TGTGCCAGCAGCGTAGAGAATGCGGAGGGCAATGAGCAGTTCTTC
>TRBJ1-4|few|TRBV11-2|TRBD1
CASSYHRGTNEKLFF
TGTGCCAGCAGCTACCACAGGGGGACTAATGAAAAACTGTTTTTT
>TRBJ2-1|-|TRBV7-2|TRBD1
CASSFDRVYNEQFF
TGTGCCAGCAGCTTCGACAGGGTCTACAATGAGCAGTTCTTC
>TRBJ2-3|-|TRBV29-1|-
CSALLVGGGTDTQYF
TGCAGCGCCCTTCTAGTAGGGGGGGGCACAGATACGCAGTATTTT
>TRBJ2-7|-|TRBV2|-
CASSGASSYEQYF
TGTGCCAGCAGTGGGGCCAGTTCCTACGAGCAGTACTTC
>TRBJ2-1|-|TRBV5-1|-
CASSTGGANNEQFF
TGCGCCAGCAGCACCGGCGGGGCAAACAATGAGCAGTTCTTC
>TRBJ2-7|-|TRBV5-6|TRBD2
CASSPIGLAGGYEQYF
TGTGCCAGCAGCCCTATAGGACTAGCGGGAGGCTACGAGCAGTACTTC
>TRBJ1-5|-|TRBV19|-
CASRRQFKNQPQHF
TGTGCCAGTAGAAGACAGTTTAAGAATCAGCCCCAGCATTTT
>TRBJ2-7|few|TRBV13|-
CASSLDGRSYEQYF
TGTGCCAGCAGCTTAGACGGGAGAAGCTACGAGCAGTACTTC